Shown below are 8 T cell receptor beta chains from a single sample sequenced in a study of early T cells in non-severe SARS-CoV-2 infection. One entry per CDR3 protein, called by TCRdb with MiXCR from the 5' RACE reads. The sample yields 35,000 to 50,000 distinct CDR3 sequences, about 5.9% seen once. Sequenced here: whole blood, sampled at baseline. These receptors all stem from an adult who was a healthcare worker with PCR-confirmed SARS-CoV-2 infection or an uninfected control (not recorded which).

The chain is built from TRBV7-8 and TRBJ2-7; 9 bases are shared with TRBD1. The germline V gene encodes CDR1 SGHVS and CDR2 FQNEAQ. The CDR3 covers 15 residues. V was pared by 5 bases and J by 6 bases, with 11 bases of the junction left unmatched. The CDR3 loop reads CASSETSGTGSEQYF. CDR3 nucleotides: TGTGCCAGCAGCGAGACTTCCGGGACAGGGTCCGAGCAGTACTTC.

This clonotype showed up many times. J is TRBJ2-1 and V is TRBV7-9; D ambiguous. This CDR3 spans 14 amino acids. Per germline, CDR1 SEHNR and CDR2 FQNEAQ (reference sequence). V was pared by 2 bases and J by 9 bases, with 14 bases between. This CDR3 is CASSLLAGLGEQFF. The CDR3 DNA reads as TGTGCCAGCAGCTTATTGGCAGGCCTGGGTGAGCAGTTCTTC.

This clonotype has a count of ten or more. CDR3 DNA sequence: TGTGCCAGCAGACCCCGTGACAGGGGGACGGATCAGCCCCAGCATTTT. Its translation: CASRPRDRGTDQPQHF. The gene calls are TRBV6-2 or TRBV6-3 and TRBJ1-5; the match to TRBD1 covers 9 bases. The V gene's germline CDR1 is MNHEY and CDR2 SVGEGT. Germline trimming cut 6 bases from V and 5 bases from J; bases unmatched to any gene: 11. The CDR3 length is 16 residues.

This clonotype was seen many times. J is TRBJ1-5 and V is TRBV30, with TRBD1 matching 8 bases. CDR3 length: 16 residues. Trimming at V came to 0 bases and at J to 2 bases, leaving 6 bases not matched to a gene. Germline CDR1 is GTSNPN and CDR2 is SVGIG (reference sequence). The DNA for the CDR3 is TGTGCCTGGAGTGTAGGCTGGGGACAGGGCAATCAGCCCCAGCATTTT. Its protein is CAWSVGWGQGNQPQHF.

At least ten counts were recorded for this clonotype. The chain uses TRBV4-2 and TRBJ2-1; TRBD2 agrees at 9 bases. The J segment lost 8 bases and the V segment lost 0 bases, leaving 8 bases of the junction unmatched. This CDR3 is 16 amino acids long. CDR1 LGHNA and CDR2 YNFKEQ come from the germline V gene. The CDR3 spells CASSQEGGGASDEQFF. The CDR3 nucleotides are TGTGCCAGCAGCCAAGAAGGCGGGGGGGCCAGTGATGAGCAGTTCTTC.

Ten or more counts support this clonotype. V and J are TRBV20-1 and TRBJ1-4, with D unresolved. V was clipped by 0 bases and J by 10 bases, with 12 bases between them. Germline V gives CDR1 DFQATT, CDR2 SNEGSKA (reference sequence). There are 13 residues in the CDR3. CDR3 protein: CSARDREPGKLFF. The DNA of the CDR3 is TGCAGTGCTAGAGATCGGGAACCCGGAAAACTGTTTTTT.

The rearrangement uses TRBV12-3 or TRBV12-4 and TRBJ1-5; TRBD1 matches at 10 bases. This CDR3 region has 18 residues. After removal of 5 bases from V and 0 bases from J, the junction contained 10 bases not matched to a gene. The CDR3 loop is CASSLGQGGPYSNQPQHF. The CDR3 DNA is TGTGCCAGCAGTCTCGGACAGGGGGGACCCTATAGCAATCAGCCCCAGCATTTT.

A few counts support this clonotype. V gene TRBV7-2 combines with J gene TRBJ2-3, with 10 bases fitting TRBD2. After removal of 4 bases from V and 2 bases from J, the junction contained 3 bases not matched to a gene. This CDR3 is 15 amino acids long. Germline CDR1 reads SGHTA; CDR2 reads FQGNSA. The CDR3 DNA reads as TGTGCCAGCAGCTCCAGCGGGGGGGCCACAGATACGCAGTATTTT. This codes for CASSSSGGATDTQYF.